This T cell receptor beta chain was recorded in a study of blood T cell dynamics during melanoma immunotherapy. Germline V gene data show CDR1 as DFQATT and CDR2 as SNEGSKA (reference sequence). The V and J ends lost 6 bases and 4 bases respectively, with 9 bases between them. The CDR3 totals 11 residues. The time point: week 3, after first cycle of checkpoint inhibitor. Method: immunoSEQ multiplex PCR; TCRdb's copy keeps in-frame clones and lacks some. This sample has about 19,000 clones, with around 90% found just once. The clonotype was recovered from a human donor with melanoma. The sample in question was blood, obtained from a patient treated with checkpoint blockade. The V gene is TRBV20-1, the J gene TRBJ1-2; D remains ambiguous. The CDR3 loop is CSAPDPYGYTF. Written as DNA, the CDR3 is TGCAGTGCCCCGGACCCCTATGGCTACACCTTC.